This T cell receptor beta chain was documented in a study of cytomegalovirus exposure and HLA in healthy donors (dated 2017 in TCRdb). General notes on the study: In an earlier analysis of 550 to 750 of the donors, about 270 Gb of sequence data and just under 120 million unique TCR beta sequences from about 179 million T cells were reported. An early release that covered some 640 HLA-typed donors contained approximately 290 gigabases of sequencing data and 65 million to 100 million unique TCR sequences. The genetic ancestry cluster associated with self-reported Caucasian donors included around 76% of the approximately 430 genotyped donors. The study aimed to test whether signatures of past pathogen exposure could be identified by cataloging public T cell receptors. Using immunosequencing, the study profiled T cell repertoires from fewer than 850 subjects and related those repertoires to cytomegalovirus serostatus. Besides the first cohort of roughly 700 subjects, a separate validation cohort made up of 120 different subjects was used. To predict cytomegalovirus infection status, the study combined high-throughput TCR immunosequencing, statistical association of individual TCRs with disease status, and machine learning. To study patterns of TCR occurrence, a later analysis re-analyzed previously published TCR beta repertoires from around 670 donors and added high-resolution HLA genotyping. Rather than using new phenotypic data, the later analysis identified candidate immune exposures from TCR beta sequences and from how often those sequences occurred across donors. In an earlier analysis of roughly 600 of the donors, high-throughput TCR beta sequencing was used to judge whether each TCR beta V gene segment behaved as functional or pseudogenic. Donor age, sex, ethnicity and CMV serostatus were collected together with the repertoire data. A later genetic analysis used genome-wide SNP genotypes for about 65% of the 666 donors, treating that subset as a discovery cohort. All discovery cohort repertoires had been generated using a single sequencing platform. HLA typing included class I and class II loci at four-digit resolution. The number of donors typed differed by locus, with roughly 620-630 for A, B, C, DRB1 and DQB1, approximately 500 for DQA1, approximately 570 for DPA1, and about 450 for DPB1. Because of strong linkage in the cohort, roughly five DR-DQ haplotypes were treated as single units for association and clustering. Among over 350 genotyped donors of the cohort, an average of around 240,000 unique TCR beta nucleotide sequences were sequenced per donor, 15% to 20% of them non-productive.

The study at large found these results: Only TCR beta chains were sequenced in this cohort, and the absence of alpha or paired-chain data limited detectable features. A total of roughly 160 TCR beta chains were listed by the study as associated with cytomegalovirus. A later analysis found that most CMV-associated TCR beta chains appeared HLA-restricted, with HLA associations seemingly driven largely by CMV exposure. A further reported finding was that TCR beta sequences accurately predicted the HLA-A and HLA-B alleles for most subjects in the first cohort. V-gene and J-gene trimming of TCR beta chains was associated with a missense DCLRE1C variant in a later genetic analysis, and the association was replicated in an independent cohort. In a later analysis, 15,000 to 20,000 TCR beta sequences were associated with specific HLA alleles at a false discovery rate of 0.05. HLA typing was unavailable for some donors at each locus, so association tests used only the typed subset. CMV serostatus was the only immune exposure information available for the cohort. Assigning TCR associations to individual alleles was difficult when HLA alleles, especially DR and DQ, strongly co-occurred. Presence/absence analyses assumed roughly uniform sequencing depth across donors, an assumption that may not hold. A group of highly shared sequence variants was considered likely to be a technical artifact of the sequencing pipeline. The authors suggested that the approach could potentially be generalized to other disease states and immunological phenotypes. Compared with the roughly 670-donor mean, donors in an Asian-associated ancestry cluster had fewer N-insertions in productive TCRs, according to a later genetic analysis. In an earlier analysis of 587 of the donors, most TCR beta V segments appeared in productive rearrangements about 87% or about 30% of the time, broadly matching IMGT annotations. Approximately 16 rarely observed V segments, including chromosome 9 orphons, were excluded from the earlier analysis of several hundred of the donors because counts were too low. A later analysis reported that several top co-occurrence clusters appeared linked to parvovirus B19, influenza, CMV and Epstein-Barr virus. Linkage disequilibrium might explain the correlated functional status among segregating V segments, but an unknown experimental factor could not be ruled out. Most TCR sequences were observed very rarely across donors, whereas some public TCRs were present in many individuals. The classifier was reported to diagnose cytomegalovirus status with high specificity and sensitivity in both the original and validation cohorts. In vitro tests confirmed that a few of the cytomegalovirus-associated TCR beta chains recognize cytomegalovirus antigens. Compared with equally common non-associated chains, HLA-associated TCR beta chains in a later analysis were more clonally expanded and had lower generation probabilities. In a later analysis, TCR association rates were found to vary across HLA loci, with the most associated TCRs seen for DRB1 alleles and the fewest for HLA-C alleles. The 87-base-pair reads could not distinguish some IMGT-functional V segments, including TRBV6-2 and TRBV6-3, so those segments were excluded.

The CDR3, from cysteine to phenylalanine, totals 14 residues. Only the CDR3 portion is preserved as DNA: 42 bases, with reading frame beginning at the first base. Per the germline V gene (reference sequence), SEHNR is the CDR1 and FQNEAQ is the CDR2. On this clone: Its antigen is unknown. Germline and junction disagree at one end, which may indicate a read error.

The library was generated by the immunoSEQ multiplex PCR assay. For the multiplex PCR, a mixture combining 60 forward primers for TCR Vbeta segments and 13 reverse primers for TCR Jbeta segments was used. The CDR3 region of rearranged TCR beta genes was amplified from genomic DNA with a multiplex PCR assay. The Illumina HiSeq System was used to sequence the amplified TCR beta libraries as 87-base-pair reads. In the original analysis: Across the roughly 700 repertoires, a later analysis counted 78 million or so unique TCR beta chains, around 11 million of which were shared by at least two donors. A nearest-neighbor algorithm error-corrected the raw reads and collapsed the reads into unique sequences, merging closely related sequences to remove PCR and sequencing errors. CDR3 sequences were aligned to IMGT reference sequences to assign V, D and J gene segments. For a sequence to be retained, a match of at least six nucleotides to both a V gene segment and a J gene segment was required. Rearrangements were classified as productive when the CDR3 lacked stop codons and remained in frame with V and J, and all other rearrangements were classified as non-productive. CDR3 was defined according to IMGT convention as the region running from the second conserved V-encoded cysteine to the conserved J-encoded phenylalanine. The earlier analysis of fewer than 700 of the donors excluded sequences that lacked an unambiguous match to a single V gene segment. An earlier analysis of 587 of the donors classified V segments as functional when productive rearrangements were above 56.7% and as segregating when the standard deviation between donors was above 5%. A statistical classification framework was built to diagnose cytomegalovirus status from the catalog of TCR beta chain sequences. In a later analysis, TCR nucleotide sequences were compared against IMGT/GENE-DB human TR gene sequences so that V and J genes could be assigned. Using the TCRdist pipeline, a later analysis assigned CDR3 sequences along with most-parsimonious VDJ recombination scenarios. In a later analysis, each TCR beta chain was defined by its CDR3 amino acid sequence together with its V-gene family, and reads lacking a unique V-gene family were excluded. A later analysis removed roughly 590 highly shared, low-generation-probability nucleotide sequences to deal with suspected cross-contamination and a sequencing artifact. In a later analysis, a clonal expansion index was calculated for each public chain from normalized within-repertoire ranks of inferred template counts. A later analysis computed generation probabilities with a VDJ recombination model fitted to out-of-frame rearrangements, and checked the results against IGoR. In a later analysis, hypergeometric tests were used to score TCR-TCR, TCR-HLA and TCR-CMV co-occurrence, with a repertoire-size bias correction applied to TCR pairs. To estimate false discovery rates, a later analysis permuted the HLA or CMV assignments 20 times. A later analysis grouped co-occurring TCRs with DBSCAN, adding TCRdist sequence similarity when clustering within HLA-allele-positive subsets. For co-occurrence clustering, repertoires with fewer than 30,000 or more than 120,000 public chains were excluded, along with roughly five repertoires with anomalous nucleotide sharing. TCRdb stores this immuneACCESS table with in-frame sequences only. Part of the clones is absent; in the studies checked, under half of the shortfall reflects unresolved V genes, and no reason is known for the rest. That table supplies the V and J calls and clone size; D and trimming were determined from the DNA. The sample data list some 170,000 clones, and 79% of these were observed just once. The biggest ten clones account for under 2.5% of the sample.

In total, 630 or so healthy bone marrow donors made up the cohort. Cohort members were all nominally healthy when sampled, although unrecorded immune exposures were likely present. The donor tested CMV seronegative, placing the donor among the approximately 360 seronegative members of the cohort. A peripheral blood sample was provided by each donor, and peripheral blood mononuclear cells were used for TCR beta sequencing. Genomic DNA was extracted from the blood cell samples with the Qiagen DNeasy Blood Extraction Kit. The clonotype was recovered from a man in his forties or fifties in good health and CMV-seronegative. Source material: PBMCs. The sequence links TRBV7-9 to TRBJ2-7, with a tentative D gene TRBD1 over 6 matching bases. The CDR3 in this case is CAGSLTGSRGEQYF. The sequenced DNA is TGTGCCGGCAGCCTCACAGGGTCCCGTGGCGAGCAGTACTTC.